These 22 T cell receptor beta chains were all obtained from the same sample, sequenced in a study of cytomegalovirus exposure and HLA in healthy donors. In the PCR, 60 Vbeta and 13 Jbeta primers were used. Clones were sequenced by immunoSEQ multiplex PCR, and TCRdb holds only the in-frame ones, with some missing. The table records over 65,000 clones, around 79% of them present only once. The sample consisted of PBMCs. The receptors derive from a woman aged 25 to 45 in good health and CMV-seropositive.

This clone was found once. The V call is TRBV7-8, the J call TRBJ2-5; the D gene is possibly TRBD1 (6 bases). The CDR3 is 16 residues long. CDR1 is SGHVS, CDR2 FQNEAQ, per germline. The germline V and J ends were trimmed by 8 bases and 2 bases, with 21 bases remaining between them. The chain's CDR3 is CASGHLQGVGQETQYF. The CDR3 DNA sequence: TGTGCCAGCGGACACCTACAGGGAGTGGGGCAAGAGACCCAGTACTTC.

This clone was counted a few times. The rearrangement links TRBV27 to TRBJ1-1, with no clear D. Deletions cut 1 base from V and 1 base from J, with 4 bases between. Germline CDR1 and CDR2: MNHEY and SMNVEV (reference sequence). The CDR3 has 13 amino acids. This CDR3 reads CASSLYGNTEAFF. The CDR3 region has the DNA TGTGCCAGCAGTTTATACGGGAACACTGAAGCTTTCTTT.

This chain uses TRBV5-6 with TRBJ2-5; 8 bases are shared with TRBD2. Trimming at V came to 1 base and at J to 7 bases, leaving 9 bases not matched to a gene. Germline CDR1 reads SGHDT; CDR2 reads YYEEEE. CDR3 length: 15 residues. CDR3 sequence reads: CASSLYRAGVGTQYF. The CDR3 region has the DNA TGTGCCAGCAGCTTGTATCGAGCGGGAGTAGGGACCCAGTACTTC.

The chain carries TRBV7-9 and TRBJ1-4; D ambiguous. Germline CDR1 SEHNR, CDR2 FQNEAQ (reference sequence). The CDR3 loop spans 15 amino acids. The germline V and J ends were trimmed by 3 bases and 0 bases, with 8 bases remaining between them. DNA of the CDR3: TGTGCCAGCAGCTTGAGTCTTTCAACTAATGAAAAACTGTTTTTT. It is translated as CASSLSLSTNEKLFF.

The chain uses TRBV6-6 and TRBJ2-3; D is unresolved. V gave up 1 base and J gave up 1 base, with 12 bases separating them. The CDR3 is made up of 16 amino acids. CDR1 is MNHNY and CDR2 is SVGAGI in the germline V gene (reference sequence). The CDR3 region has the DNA TGTGCCAGCAGTTACTTTACCCCTTTAGGCACAGATACGCAGTATTTT. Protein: CASSYFTPLGTDTQYF.

CDR3 sequence: CASSLDRGGNEQFF. In nucleotides, the CDR3 is TGTGCCAGCAGCTTGGATCGAGGAGGGAATGAGCAGTTCTTC. This chain joins TRBV7-2 and TRBJ2-1, with D possibly matching TRBD2 (6 bases). V was clipped by 3 bases and J by 7 bases, with 13 bases between them. Germline V lookup: CDR1 SGHTA, CDR2 FQGNSA. This CDR3 is 14 amino acids long.

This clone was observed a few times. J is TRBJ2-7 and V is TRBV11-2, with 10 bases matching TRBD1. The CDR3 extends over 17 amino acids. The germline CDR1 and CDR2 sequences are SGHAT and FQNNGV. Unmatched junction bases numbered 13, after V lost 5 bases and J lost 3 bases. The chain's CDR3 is CASSHILGDRGYYEQYF. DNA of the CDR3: TGTGCCAGCAGCCATATTTTGGGGGACAGGGGATACTACGAGCAGTACTTC.

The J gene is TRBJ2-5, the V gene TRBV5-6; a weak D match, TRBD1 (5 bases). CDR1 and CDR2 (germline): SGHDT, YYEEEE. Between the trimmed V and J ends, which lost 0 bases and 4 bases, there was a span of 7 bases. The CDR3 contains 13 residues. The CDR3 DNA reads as TGTGCCAGCAGCTTGGCAGGGATAGAGACCCAGTACTTC. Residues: CASSLAGIETQYF.

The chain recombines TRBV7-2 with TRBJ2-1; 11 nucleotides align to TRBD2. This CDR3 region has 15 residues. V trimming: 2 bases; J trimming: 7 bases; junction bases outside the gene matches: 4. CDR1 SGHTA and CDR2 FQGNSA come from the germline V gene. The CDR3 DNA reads TGTGCCAGCAGCTTACTAGCGGGAGGTAGAAATGAGCAGTTCTTC. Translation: CASSLLAGGRNEQFF.

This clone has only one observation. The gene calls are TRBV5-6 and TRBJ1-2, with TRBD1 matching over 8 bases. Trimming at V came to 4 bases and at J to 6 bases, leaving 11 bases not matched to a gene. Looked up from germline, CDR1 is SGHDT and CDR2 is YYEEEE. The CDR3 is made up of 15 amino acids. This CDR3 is CASSPGQGVLDGYTF. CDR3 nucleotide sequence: TGTGCCAGCAGCCCTGGACAGGGTGTCTTAGATGGCTACACCTTC.

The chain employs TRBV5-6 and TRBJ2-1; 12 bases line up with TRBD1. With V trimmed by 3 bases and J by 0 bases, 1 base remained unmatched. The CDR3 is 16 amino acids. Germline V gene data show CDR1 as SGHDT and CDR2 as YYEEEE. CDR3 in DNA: TGTGCCAGCAGCTGGGACAGGGGGCCCTCCTACAATGAGCAGTTCTTC. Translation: CASSWDRGPSYNEQFF.

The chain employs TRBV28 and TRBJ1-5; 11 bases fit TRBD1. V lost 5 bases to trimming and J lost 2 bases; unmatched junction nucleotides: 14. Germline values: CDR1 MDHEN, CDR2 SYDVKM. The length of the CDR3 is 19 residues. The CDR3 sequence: CASSRSRTGGSYGNQPQHF. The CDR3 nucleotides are TGTGCCAGCAGTAGATCTCGGACAGGGGGCTCGTACGGCAATCAGCCCCAGCATTTT.

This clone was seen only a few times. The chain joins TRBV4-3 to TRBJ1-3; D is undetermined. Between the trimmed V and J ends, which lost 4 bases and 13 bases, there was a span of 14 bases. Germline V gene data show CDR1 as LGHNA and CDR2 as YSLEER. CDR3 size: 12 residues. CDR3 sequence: CASSPGSRRIYF. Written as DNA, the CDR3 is TGCGCCAGCAGCCCCGGGAGTCGGCGGATATATTTT.

Here the CDR3 DNA reads TGTGCCAGCAGCCTCGGACAGTCTGGAAACACCATATATTTT. Translation: CASSLGQSGNTIYF. The genes are TRBV2 and TRBJ1-3; D might be TRBD1 (6 bases). CDR3 length: 14 amino acids. The V end was cut by 6 bases, the J end by 1 base, with 10 bases between. Looked up from germline, CDR1 is SNHLY and CDR2 is FYNNEI.

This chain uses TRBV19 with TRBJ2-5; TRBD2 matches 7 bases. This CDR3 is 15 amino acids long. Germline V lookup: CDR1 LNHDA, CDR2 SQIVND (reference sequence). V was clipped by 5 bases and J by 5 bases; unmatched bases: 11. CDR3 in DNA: TGTGCCAGTAGTCTGCAGACTAGCCGGGGGGAGACCCAGTACTTC. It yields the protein CASSLQTSRGETQYF.

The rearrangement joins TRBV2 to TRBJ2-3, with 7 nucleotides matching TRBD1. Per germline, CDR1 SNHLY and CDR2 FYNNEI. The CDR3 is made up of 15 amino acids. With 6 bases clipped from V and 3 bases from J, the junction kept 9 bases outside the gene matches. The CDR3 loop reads CASRVYRGETDTQYF. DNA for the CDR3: TGTGCCAGCAGGGTATACAGGGGTGAAACAGATACGCAGTATTTT.

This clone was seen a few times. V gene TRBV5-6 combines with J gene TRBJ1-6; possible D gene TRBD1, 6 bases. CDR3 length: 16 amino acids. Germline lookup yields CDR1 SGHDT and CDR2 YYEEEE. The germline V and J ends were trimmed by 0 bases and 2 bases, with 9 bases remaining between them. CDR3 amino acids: CASSLEGQAYNSPLHF. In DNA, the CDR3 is TGTGCCAGCAGCTTGGAGGGACAAGCCTATAATTCACCCCTCCACTTT. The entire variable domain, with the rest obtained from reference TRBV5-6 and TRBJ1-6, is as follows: DAGVTQSPTHLIKTRGQQVTLRCSPKSGHDTVSWYQQALGQGPQFIFQYYEEEERQRGNFPDRFSGHQFPNYSSELNVNALLLGDSALYLCASSLEGQAYNSPLHFGNGTRLTVT.

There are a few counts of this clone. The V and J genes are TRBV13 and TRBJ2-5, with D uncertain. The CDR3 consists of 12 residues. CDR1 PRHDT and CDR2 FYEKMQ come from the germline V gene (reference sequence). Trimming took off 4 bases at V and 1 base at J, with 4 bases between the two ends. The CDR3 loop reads CASSSIQETQYF. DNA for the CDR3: TGTGCCAGCAGCTCCATCCAAGAGACCCAGTACTTC. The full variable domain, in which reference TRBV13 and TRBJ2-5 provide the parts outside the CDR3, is AAGVIQSPRHLIKEKRETATLKCYPIPRHDTVYWYQQGPGQDPQFLISFYEKMQSDKGSIPDRFSAQQFSDYHSELNMSSLELGDSALYFCASSSIQETQYFGPGTRLLVL.

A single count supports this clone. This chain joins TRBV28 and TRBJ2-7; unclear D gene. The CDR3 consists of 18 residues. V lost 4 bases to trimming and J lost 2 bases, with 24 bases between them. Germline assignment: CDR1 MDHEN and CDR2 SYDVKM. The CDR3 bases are TGTGCCAGCAGTTCCCCCCCCGGCGGTTCCAGCACCACCTACGAGCAGTACTTC. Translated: CASSSPPGGSSTTYEQYF.

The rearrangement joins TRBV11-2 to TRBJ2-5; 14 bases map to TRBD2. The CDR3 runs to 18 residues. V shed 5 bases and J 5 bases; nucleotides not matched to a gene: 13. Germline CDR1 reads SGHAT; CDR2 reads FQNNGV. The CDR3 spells CASSPSGLAGATRETQYF. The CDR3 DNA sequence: TGTGCCAGCAGCCCATCGGGACTAGCGGGAGCGACGAGGGAGACCCAGTACTTC.

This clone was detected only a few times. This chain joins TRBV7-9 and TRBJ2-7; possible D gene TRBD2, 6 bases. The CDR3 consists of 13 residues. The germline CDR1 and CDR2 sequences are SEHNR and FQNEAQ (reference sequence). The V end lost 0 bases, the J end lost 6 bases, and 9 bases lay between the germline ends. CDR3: CASSLAGGAEQYF. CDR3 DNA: TGTGCCAGCAGCTTAGCGGGCGGGGCCGAGCAGTACTTC.

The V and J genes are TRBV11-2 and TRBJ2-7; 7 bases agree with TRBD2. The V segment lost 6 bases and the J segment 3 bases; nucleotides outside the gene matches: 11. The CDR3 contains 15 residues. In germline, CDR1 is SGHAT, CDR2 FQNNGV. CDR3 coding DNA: TGTGCCAGCAGTTGGGGAGGGAACGCGCGCTACGAGCAGTACTTC. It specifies CASSWGGNARYEQYF. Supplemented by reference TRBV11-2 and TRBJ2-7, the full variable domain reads EAGVAQSPRYKIIEKRQSVAFWCNPISGHATLYWYQQILGQGPKLLIQFQNNGVVDDSQLPKDRFSAERLKGVDSTLKIQPAKLEDSAVYLCASSWGGNARYEQYFGPGTRLTVT.